The sequence of this T cell receptor beta chain was determined in a study of T cells in Graves' hyperthyroidism and ophthalmopathy. V shed 6 bases and J 6 bases; nucleotides not matched to a gene: 7. CDR3 length equals 14 residues. The germline V gene encodes CDR1 LNHDA and CDR2 SQIVND (reference sequence). Amplified TCR beta CDR3 regions came from RNA transcripts. Primed by the HTBI set, a first-round RT-PCR was run on the TCR CDR3. TCRdb re-analysed the multiplex PCR reads in MiXCR, keeping a single row per CDR3 protein. The table lists hundreds of thousands of distinct CDR3 sequences, 18% of them singletons.

This TCR came from a man aged 35 to 55 with Graves' hyperthyroidism. Sequencing was performed on blood. This chain joins TRBV19 and TRBJ2-2, with 7 bases matching TRBD2. CDR3 sequence (DNA): TGTGCCAGTAGCCTCGGACTAGTGGCCGGGGAGCTGTTTTTT. Translated, it gives CASSLGLVAGELFF.